This TCR beta chain was found in a study of radiotherapy plus CTLA-4 blockade in lung cancer. Per germline, CDR1 SGHRS and CDR2 YFSETQ. The germline V and J ends were trimmed by 4 bases and 4 bases, with 15 bases remaining between them. CDR3 length: 16 amino acids. Study-level results: There was expansion of tumor-derived TCR clones in blood after radiotherapy plus ipilimumab.

This clone was observed once. The antigen is undetermined. Measured with immunoSEQ multiplex PCR; TCRdb has only the in-frame clones, and not every one. The sample yields tens of thousands of clones, around 84% seen once. The rearrangement uses TRBV5-1 and TRBJ2-6; unclear D gene. This material consisted of peripheral blood, taken from a patient treated with radiotherapy plus ipilimumab. The sequence came from a human donor with non-small cell lung cancer that progressed on radiotherapy plus ipilimumab. In DNA, the CDR3 is TGCGCCAGCAGCCCGAGAGTTGGAACCGGGGCCAACGTCCTGACTTTC. Its translation: CASSPRVGTGANVLTF.